Here is one TCR beta chain with its context. The antigen remains undetermined. Per the germline V gene, CDR1 is MNHEY and CDR2 is SVGAGI. CDR3 size: 14 residues. V lost 8 bases to trimming and J lost 7 bases, with 18 bases between them. This entry belongs to a study of T cells in localized non-small cell lung cancer. General study findings and limits: In the blood, greater T cell density corresponded to longer overall survival.

Here immunoSEQ multiplex PCR was the method, and the copy in TCRdb shows in-frame clones only, minus some. The table lists 10,000 to 15,000 clones, around 84% of them singletons. V usage is TRBV6-5 and J usage is TRBJ1-5, with D unclear. The sequence was collected from an older male donor with stage III lung adenocarcinoma. The sequences come from peripheral blood, collected before any cancer treatment. The CDR3 DNA follows: TGTGCCAGCTCAATCGCCCGAGGCTGGCAGCCCCAGCATTTT. Protein sequence: CASSIARGWQPQHF.